Following are 5 T cell receptor beta chains from one sample sequenced in a study of radiotherapy plus CTLA-4 blockade in lung cancer. Sequencing was performed with immunoSEQ multiplex PCR; in TCRdb, only in-frame clones are kept and a portion is missing. The profile shows over 80,000 clones, around 87% of them singletons. The material was peripheral blood, obtained from a patient treated with radiotherapy plus ipilimumab. The receptors originated from a human donor with non-small cell lung cancer that progressed on radiotherapy plus ipilimumab.

This chain uses TRBV5-1 with TRBJ2-7, with 7 bases lining up with TRBD2. The CDR3 consists of 14 residues. The V gene end was trimmed by 0 bases and the J gene end by 4 bases; junction bases not matched to a gene: 4. Germline CDR1 and CDR2: SGHRS and YFSETQ. In DNA, the CDR3 is TGCGCCAGCAGCTTGGTTAGGGGAGGGTACGAGCAGTACTTC. Translating gives CASSLVRGGYEQYF.

J is TRBJ1-2 and V is TRBV5-1, with TRBD1 matching 8 bases. The CDR3 is 15 amino acids. CDR1 SGHRS and CDR2 YFSETQ come from the germline V gene. After removal of 0 bases from V and 4 bases from J, the junction contained 5 bases not matched to a gene. The CDR3 is CASSLGGQGGYGYTF. In DNA, the CDR3 is TGCGCCAGCAGCTTGGGCGGACAGGGAGGCTATGGCTACACCTTC.

The genes are TRBV4-2 and TRBJ2-7; no clear D gene. V lost 5 bases, J lost 6 bases, and 17 bases lay in between. The CDR3 sequence is 14 residues long. CDR1 is LGHNA and CDR2 is YNFKEQ in the germline V gene. In DNA form, the CDR3 reads TGTGCCAGCAGCTTTCAAGGTCATAGTCCCGAGCAGTACTTC. Protein sequence: CASSFQGHSPEQYF.

This chain links TRBV7-2 with TRBJ1-2; 11 bases are shared with TRBD1. The germline CDR1 and CDR2 sequences are SGHTA and FQGNSA. Trimming cost V 5 bases and J 7 bases; bases outside gene matches: 6. There are 14 residues in the CDR3. CDR3 in DNA: TGTGCCAGCAGCCCCGGACAGGGGGCTTTTGGCTACACCTTC. Protein sequence: CASSPGQGAFGYTF. Supplemented by reference TRBV7-2 and TRBJ1-2, the full variable domain reads GAGVSQSPSNKVTEKGKDVELRCDPISGHTALYWYRQSLGQGLEFLIYFQGNSAPDKSGLPSDRFSAERTGGSVSTLTIQRTQQEDSAVYLCASSPGQGAFGYTFGSGTRLTVV.

The chain couples TRBV4-3 to TRBJ2-3, with D tentatively TRBD2 (5 bases). The CDR3 runs 15 residues. Per the germline V gene, CDR1 is LGHNA and CDR2 is YSLEER. V was cut by 0 bases and J by 2 bases, with 9 bases left in between. The CDR3 protein is CASSQERTSTDTQYF. The CDR3 bases are TGCGCCAGCAGCCAAGAGAGGACTTCCACAGATACGCAGTATTTT.